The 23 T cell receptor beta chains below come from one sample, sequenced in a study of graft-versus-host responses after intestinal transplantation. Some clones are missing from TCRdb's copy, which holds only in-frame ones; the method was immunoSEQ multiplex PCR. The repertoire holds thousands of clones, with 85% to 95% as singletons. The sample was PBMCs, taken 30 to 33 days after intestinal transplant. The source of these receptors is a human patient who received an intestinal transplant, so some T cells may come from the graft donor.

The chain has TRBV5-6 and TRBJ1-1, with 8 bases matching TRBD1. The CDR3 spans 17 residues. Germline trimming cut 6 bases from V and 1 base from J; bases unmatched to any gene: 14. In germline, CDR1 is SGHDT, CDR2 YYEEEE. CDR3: CASTVGRQGAGNTEAFF. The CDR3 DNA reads TGTGCCAGCACCGTGGGGAGGCAGGGGGCCGGGAACACTGAAGCTTTCTTT. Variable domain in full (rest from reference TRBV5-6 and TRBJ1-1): DAGVTQSPTHLIKTRGQQVTLRCSPKSGHDTVSWYQQALGQGPQFIFQYYEEEERQRGNFPDRFSGHQFPNYSSELNVNALLLGDSALYLCASTVGRQGAGNTEAFFGQGTRLTVV.

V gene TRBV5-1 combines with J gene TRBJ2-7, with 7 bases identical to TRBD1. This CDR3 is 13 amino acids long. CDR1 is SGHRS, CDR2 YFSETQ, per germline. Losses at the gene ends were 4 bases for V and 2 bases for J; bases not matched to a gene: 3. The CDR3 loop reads CASSRGQPYEQYF. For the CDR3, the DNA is TGCGCCAGCAGCCGGGGACAGCCCTACGAGCAGTACTTC. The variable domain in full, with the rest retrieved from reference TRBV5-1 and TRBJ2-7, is KAGVTQTPRYLIKTRGQQVTLSCSPISGHRSVSWYQQTPGQGLQFLFEYFSETQRNKGNFPGRFSGRQFSNSRSEMNVSTLELGDSALYLCASSRGQPYEQYFGPGTRLTVT.

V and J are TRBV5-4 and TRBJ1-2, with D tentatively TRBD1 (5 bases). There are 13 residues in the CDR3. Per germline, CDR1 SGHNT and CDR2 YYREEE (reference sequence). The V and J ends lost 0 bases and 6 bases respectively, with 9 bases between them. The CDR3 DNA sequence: TGTGCCAGCAGCTTGGGGGGGAGGGATGGCTACACCTTC. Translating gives CASSLGGRDGYTF.

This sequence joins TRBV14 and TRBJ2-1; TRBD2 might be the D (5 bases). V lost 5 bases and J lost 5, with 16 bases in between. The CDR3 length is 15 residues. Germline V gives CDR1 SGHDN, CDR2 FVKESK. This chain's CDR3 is CASSFSLAPDNEQFF. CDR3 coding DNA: TGTGCCAGCAGCTTTAGCCTAGCCCCCGACAATGAGCAGTTCTTC.

CDR3 amino acids: CASSECGSEKLFF. CDR3 sequence (DNA): TGTGCCAGCAGTGAATGTGGGTCCGAAAAACTGTTTTTT. The genes are TRBV25-1 and TRBJ1-4, with D uncertain. Germline CDR1 and CDR2: MGHDK and SYGVNS. This CDR3 has 13 residues. V was trimmed by 1 base and J by 8 bases, leaving 8 bases between them.

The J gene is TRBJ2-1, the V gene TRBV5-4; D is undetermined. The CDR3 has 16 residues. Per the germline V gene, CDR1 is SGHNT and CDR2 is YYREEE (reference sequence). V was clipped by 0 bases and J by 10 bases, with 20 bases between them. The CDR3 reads CASSLVPLSSPIEQFF. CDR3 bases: TGTGCCAGCAGCTTGGTCCCGCTGTCATCACCGATAGAGCAGTTCTTC.

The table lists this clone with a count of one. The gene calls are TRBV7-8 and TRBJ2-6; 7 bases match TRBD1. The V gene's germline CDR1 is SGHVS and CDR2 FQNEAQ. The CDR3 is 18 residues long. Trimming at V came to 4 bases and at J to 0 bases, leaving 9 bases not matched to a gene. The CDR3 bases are TGTGCCAGCAGCTCCGGACAGGCAATAATCTCTGGGGCCAACGTCCTGACTTTC. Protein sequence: CASSSGQAIISGANVLTF.

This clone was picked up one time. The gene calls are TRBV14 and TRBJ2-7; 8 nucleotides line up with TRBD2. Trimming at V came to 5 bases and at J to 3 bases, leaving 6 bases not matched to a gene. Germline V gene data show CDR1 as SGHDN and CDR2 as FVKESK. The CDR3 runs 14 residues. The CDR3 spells CASSSRRGGYEQYF. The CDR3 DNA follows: TGTGCCAGCAGCTCGAGACGGGGGGGCTACGAGCAGTACTTC.

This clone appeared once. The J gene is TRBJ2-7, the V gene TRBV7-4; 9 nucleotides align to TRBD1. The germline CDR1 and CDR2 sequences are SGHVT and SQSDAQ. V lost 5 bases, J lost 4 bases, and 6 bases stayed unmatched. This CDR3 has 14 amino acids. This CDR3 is CASSPGQGLYEQYF. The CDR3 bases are TGTGCCAGCAGCCCGGGACAGGGTTTGTACGAGCAGTACTTC.

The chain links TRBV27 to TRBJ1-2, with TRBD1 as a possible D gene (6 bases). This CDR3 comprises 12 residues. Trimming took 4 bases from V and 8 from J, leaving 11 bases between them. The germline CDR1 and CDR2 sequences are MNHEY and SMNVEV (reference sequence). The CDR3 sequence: CASSSGARGYTF. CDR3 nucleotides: TGTGCCAGCAGTTCGGGGGCTCGAGGCTACACCTTC.

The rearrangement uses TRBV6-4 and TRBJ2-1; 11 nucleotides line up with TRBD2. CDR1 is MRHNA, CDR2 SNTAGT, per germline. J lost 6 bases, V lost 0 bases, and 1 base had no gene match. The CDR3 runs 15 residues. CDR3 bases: TGTGCCAGCAGTGACTCTAGCGGGGGGGCCAATGAGCAGTTCTTC. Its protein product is CASSDSSGGANEQFF.

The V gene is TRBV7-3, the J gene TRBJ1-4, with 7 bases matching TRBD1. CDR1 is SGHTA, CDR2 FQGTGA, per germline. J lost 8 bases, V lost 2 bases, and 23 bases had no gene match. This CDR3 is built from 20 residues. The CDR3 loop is CASSLPLTTGCEITGEKLFF. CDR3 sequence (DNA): TGTGCCAGCAGCTTACCCCTCACGACAGGGTGCGAGATAACGGGAGAAAAACTGTTTTTT.

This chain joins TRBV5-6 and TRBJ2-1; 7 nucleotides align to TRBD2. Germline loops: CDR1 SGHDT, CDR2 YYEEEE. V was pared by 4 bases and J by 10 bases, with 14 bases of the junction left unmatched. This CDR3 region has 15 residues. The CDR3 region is CASSVLLVGGGEQFF. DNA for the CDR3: TGTGCCAGCAGCGTGCTCTTGGTTGGGGGAGGGGAGCAGTTCTTC.

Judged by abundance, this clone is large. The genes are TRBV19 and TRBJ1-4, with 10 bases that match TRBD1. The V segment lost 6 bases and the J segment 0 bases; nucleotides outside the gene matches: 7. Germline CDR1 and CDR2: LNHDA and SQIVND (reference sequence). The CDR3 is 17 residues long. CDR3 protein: CASRPRDRGATNEKLFF. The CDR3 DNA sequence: TGTGCCAGTAGACCGCGGGACAGGGGAGCAACTAATGAAAAACTGTTTTTT.

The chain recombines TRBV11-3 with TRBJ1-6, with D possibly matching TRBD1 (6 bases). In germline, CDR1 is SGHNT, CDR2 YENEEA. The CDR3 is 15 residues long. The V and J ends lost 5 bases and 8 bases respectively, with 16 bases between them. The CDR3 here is CASSPRGSGDSPLHF. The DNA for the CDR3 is TGTGCCAGCAGCCCTAGGGGTTCAGGGGATTCACCCCTCCACTTT.

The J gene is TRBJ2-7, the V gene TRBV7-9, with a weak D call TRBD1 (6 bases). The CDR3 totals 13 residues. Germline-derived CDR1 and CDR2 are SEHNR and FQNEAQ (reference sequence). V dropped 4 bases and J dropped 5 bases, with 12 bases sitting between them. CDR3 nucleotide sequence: TGTGCCAGCAGCTCCCCCAGGGGAAACGAGCAGTACTTC. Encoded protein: CASSSPRGNEQYF.

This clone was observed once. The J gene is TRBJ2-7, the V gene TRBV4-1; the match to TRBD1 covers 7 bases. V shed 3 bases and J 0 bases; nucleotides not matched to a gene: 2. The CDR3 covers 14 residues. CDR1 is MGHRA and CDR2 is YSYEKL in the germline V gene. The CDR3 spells CASSQDRSSYEQYF. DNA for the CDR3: TGCGCCAGCAGCCAGGACAGGAGCTCCTACGAGCAGTACTTC.

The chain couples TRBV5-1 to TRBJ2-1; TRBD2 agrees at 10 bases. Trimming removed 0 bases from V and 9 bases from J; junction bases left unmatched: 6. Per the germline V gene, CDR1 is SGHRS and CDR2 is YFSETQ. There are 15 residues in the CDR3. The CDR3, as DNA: TGCGCCAGCAGCTTGGCGGCTAGCGGGGGTCGTGAGCAGTTCTTC. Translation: CASSLAASGGREQFF.

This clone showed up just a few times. As DNA, the CDR3 is TGTGCCAGCAGTGAAGTCACAGGAGGCACAGATACGCAGTATTTT. It is translated as CASSEVTGGTDTQYF. This rearrangement joins TRBV6-1 to TRBJ2-3; D is possibly TRBD1 (5 bases). V lost 1 base and J 1 base, leaving 9 bases between the germline ends. Germline lookup yields CDR1 MNHNS and CDR2 SASEGT. This CDR3 has 15 amino acids.

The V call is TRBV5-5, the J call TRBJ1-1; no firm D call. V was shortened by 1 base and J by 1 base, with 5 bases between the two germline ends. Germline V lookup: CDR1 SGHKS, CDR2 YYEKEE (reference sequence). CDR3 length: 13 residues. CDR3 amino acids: CASSLSWNTEAFF. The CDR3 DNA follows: TGTGCCAGCAGCTTGTCATGGAACACTGAAGCTTTCTTT. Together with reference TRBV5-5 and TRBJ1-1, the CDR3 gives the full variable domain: DAGVTQSPTHLIKTRGQQVTLRCSPISGHKSVSWYQQVLGQGPQFIFQYYEKEERGRGNFPDRFSARQFPNYSSELNVNALLLGDSALYLCASSLSWNTEAFFGQGTRLTVV.

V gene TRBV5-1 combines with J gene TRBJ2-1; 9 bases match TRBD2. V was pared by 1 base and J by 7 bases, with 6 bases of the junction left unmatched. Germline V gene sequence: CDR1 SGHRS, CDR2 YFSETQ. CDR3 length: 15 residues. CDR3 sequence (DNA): TGCGCCAGCAGCTTGATGAGCGGGGGGTTAAATGAGCAGTTCTTC. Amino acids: CASSLMSGGLNEQFF.

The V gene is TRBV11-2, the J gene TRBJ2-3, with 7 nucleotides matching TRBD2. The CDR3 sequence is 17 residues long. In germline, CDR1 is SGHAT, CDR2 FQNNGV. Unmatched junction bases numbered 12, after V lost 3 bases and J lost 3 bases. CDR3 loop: CASSFWDYVSKTDTQYF. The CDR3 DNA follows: TGTGCCAGCAGCTTTTGGGACTATGTTTCGAAAACAGATACGCAGTATTTT.

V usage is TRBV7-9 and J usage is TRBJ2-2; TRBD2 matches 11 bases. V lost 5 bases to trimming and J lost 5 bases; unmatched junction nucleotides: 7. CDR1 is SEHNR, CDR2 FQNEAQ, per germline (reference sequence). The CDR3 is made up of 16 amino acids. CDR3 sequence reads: CASSPPSGGLTGELFF. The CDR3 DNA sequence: TGTGCCAGCAGCCCCCCTAGCGGGGGGTTGACCGGGGAGCTGTTTTTT.